The T cell receptor (beta chain) under discussion was sequenced for a study of shared clonotypes between healthy human individuals (dated by TCRdb to 2019 to 2021). Concerning the study at large: A couple of women and a few men aged 18 to 49 years were included in the cohort. To estimate repertoire size and how much clonotypes are shared between individuals, the study performed deep sequencing of blood TCR repertoires from about five healthy adults. Each donor's leukapheresis produced roughly between roughly 0.85 and 9.5 billion PBMCs. To increase sequencing depth and limit assay-specific biases, TCR repertoire library preparation and sequencing were carried out by different laboratories using diverse techniques. Broader findings and caveats from the paper: Because the study included a small number of donors, the genetic and exposure-history diversity represented was limited. Sampling was restricted to blood, and TCR repertoires in tissues likely differ from the TCR repertoires found in blood. Pairwise subsampling led to the expectation that sequencing depth would affect the degree of clonotype sharing among donors.

The CDR1 and CDR2 encoded by the germline V gene are SGHRS and YFSETQ. Here V drops 4 bases and J drops 2 bases, and the junction holds 5 bases not matched to any gene. From cysteine to phenylalanine, the CDR3 is 14 amino acids long. Only CDR3 DNA remains: 42 bases, in frame from the first base. TCR CDR3 regions were amplified from genomic DNA by multiplex PCR using the deep immunoSEQ assay. Extracted genomic DNA from each cell subset was spread evenly across all wells of several immunoSEQ 96-well plates, with each plate serving as a replicate. For unsorted PBMC, approximately 290 ng genomic DNA, equal to approximately 30,000 T cell genomes, was loaded into each replicate PCR. Ten immunoSEQ deep assay plates were used to sequence unsorted PBMC genomic DNA. The purified libraries were quantified using a Qubit 3.0 fluorometer, sized with a Bioanalyzer 2100, and then quantified again using the KAPA Library Quantification kit. Each immunoSEQ 96-well plate was sequenced on its own single-read 150-cycle Illumina NextSeq 550 flow cell. Per the authors' processing: Because only junctional sequences without quality scores were contained in the immunoSEQ output, filtering matching that applied to full-length reads could not be performed. Sequences were annotated with PyIR, a Python wrapper for IgBLAST v1.9, and V/J genes and CDR3 were assigned using IMGT germline references. Reads were filtered out if the reads had weak V/J assignments (E-value above 1e-6), no CDR3, stop codons, out-of-frame junctions, or ambiguous translated residues. V3J clonotypes were defined as sequences sharing an identical inferred V gene, J gene, and CDR3 amino acid sequence. To compute the percentage overlap between repertoires, the number of shared unique clonotypes was divided by the size of the smaller repertoire. Repertoire richness was assessed with RTK rarefaction, the Chao1 estimator, and Recon v2.1 estimates of unobserved clonotypes. As stored in TCRdb, this immuneACCESS dataset retains in-frame rearrangements with V and J assigned. A fraction of the clones does not appear; measured against another copy, unresolved V genes explain less than half of the discrepancy, and the remainder lacks a known reason. Clonal size and the V and J genes are those of that table, whereas D and trimming came from the DNA. The table for this sample lists some 500,000 clones; 79% of them were counted only once. Together, the top ten hold 12% of the sample.

The donors were healthy, HIV-negative adults with no recently reported acute infections or vaccinations. Every donor was a Caucasian adult living in Nashville, Tennessee, USA. For unsorted samples, tens of millions of PBMCs were counted, and genomic DNA was extracted using the QIAamp DNA Blood Mini kit. After blood collection by leukapheresis, PBMCs were isolated using Ficoll-Histopaque density gradient centrifugation and then cryopreserved in the vapor phase of liquid nitrogen. With respect to this clone: Its antigen remains undetermined. Base qualities were left out, and no much larger clone turns up one base away.

The clonotype was recovered from a woman in her 40s in good health. Some clones in this sample may be carry-over from other donors' samples. Rearrangement joined TRBV5-1 to TRBJ2-5, with 7 bases aligning to TRBD2. The sequencing sample was made of PBMCs. The DNA reads TGCGCCAGCAGCCCAGCGGGGTCACAAGAGACCCAGTACTTC. Its protein product is CASSPAGSQETQYF.